This TCR beta chain was identified during a study of shared clonotypes between healthy human individuals. Profiled with immunoSEQ multiplex PCR; TCRdb holds only in-frame clones, not every one. The sample comprises over 700,000 clones, 55% to 75% of which are singletons, and about 1.7% rests with the top ten. V was cut by 6 bases and J by 2 bases, with 10 bases left in between. Germline CDR1 reads SGHVS; CDR2 reads FQNEAQ. CDR3 size: 13 residues. This clonotype originated in a woman in her 30s in good health. The sequencing sample was made of memory CD4+ T cells sorted from blood. Described subset: CD45RA-negative fraction. The J gene is TRBJ2-5, the V gene TRBV7-8; D call uncertain. As DNA, the CDR3 is TGTGCCAGCAGTCTCGGCGAACAAGAGACCCAGTACTTC. It codes for CASSLGEQETQYF.